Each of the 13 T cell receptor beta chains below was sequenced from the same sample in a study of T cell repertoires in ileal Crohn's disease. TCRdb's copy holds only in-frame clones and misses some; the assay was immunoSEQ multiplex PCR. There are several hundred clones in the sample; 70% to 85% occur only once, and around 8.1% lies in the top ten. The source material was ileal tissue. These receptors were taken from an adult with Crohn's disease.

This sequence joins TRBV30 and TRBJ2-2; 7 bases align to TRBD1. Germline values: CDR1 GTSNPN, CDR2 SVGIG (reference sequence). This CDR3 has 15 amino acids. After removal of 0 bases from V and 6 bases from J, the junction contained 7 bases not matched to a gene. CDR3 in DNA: TGTGCCTGGAGTGTTGGGCAGGGGGTAGCCGGGGAGCTGTTTTTT. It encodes CAWSVGQGVAGELFF. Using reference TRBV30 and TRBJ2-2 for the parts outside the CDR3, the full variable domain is SQTIHQWPATLVQPVGSPLSLECTVEGTSNPNLYWYRQAAGRGLQLLFYSVGIGQISSEVPQNLSASRPQDRQFILSSKKLLLSDSGFYLCAWSVGQGVAGELFFGEGSRLTVL.

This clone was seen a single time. The CDR3 region is CASGWSPGDTQYF. The CDR3 DNA is TGTGCCAGCGGGTGGAGCCCCGGCGATACGCAGTATTTT. This rearrangement joins TRBV2 to TRBJ2-3; unclear D gene. The CDR3 has 13 amino acids. Germline CDR1 is SNHLY and CDR2 is FYNNEI. V was clipped by 8 bases and J by 6 bases, with 15 bases between them.

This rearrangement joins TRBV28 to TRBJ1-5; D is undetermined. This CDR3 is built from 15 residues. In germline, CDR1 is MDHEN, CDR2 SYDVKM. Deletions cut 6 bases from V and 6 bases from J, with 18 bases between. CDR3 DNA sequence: TGTGCCAGCAGCCCACCTTCACGGGGAGGTCAGCCCCAGCATTTT. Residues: CASSPPSRGGQPQHF.

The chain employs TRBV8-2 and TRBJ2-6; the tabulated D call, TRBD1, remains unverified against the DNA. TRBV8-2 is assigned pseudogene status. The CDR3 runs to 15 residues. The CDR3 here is CGMAGTQSRANVLTF. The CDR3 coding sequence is TGTGGCATGGCAGGAACACAAAGTCGGGCCAACGTCCTGACTTTC.

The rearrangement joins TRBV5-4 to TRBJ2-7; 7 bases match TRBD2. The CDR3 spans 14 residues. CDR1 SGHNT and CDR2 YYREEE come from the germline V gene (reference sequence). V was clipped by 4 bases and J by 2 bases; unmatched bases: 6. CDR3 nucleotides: TGTGCCAGCAGCCTAGCGGAGCGACCCTACGAGCAGTACTTC. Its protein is CASSLAERPYEQYF.

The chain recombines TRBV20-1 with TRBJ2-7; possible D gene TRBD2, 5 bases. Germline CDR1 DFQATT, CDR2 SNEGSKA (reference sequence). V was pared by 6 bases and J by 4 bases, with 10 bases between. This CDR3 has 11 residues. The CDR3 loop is CSATEGYEQYF. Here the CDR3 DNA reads TGCAGTGCCACAGAGGGATACGAGCAGTACTTC.

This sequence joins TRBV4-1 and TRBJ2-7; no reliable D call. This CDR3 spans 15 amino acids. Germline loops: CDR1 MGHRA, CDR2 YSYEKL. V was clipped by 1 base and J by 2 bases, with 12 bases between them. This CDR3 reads CASSQVLDNTYEQYF. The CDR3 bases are TGCGCCAGCAGCCAAGTTCTCGACAACACCTACGAGCAGTACTTC.

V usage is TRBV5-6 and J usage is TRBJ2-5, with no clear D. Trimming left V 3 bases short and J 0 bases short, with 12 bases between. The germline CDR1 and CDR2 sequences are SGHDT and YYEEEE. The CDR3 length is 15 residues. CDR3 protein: CASSSRLLYQETQYF. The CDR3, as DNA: TGTGCCAGCAGCTCTCGACTCTTGTACCAAGAGACCCAGTACTTC.

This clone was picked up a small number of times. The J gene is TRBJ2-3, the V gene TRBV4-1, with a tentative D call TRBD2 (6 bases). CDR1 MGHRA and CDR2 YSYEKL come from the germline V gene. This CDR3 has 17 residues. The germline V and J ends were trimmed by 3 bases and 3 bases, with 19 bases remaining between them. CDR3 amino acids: CASSHAATSLGTDTQYF. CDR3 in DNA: TGCGCCAGCAGCCATGCGGCTACTAGCCTGGGAACAGATACGCAGTATTTT.

The CDR3 DNA reads as TGTGCCAGCAGCTTTGCCAGTCAGTACGAGCAGTACTTC. It is translated as CASSFASQYEQYF. The V call is TRBV5-6, the J call TRBJ2-7; D unclear. Trimming cost V 2 bases and J 4 bases, with 10 bases left between them. The CDR3 is 13 residues long. The V gene's germline CDR1 is SGHDT and CDR2 YYEEEE.

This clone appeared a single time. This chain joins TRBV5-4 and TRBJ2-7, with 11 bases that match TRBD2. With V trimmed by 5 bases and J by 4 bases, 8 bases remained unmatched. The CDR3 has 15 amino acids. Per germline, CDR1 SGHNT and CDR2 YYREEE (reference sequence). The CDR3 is CASSPDLAGGYEQYF. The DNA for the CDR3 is TGTGCCAGCAGTCCGGACCTAGCGGGAGGTTACGAGCAGTACTTC.

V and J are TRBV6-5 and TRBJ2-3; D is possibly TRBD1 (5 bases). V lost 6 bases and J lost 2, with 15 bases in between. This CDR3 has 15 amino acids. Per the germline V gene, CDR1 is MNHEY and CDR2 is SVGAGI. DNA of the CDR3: TGTGCCAGCAGCTTGAAGGGGTATACCACAGATACGCAGTATTTT. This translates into CASSLKGYTTDTQYF.

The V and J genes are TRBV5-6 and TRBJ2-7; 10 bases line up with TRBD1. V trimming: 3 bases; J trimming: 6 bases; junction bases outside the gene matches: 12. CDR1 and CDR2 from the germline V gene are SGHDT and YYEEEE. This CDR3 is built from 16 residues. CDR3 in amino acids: CASSSKRMTGGGEQYF. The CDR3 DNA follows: TGTGCCAGCAGCTCCAAAAGAATGACAGGGGGCGGCGAGCAGTACTTC.